What follows are 23 T cell receptor beta chains derived from one specimen sequenced in a study of a mutant IDH1 vaccine in newly diagnosed glioma. The time point: week 5, during vaccination. It was 300 ug of mutant IDH1 20-mer peptide that made up each vaccine dose, given with topical imiquimod. Using immunoSEQ multiplex PCR, the repertoire was profiled, and TCRdb retains in-frame clones only, with some absent. The sample records about 51,000 clones, roughly 73% being singletons. Antigens of these TCRs are unknown. The sample consisted of PBMCs, taken from a glioma patient whose treatment included an IDH1 peptide vaccine. The receptors were sampled from a woman aged 40 to 49 with glioma.

The gene calls are TRBV5-1 and TRBJ1-1; D call uncertain. V was clipped by 2 bases and J by 8 bases, with 19 bases between them. The CDR3 consists of 15 residues. Germline V lookup: CDR1 SGHRS, CDR2 YFSETQ. Here the CDR3 DNA reads TGCGCCAGCAGCTTTGGTGATAACAGTTTAAGGGAAGCTTTCTTT. The encoded protein is CASSFGDNSLREAFF.

The V gene is TRBV6-1, the J gene TRBJ2-4, with D perhaps being TRBD1 or TRBD2 (5 bases each). Trimming removed 0 bases at V and 2 bases at J, with 8 bases between. Germline V CDR1 and CDR2: MNHNS, SASEGT. This CDR3 is built from 15 residues. CDR3 in amino acids: CASSEAGGTKNIQYF. DNA for the CDR3: TGTGCCAGCAGTGAAGCTGGGGGAACCAAAAACATTCAGTACTTC.

V and J are TRBV14 and TRBJ2-2; D gene ambiguous. From germline, CDR1 is SGHDN and CDR2 FVKESK. CDR3 size: 14 residues. V lost 0 bases and J 2 bases, leaving 4 bases between the germline ends. CDR3 protein: CASSQDANTGELFF. CDR3 bases: TGTGCCAGCAGCCAAGATGCAAACACCGGGGAGCTGTTTTTT.

This sequence joins TRBV6-1 and TRBJ1-2; D gene unclear. Trimming pared 0 bases from V and 4 bases from J, leaving 3 bases between. The CDR3 contains 12 residues. The germline CDR1 and CDR2 sequences are MNHNS and SASEGT. The CDR3 here is CASSEAAYGYTF. In nucleotides, the CDR3 is TGTGCCAGCAGTGAAGCAGCCTATGGCTACACCTTC.

This clone was counted between two and nine times. The chain joins TRBV9 to TRBJ1-1; perhaps TRBD1 as D (6 bases). Deletions cut 0 bases from V and 3 bases from J, with 9 bases between. The germline V gene has CDR1 SGDLS and CDR2 YYNGEE. The CDR3 has 14 residues. CDR3 residues: CASSVGQGYTEAFF. CDR3 sequence (DNA): TGTGCCAGCAGCGTAGGTCAGGGGTACACTGAAGCTTTCTTT.

The chain combines TRBV6-6 with TRBJ2-7; 12 bases align to TRBD2. From germline, CDR1 is MNHNY and CDR2 SVGAGI (reference sequence). V trimming: 4 bases; J trimming: 6 bases; junction bases outside the gene matches: 4. The length of the CDR3 is 14 residues. The CDR3 is CASSSSGGAREQYF. The CDR3 DNA is TGTGCCAGCAGTTCTAGCGGGGGGGCCCGCGAGCAGTACTTC.

The rearrangement uses TRBV7-8 and TRBJ2-3; TRBD2 aligns across 8 bases. The germline V gene encodes CDR1 SGHVS and CDR2 FQNEAQ. CDR3 length equals 17 residues. The junction had 10 bases not matched to a gene; V was cut back by 4 bases and J by 1 base. The CDR3 spells CASSSPPGGLRTDTQYF. In DNA, the CDR3 is TGTGCCAGCAGCTCCCCCCCGGGGGGGCTCCGCACAGATACGCAGTATTTT.

CDR3 protein: CASEARWDRRDEQFF. CDR3 DNA: TGTGCCAGCGAAGCCAGGTGGGATCGGAGGGATGAGCAGTTCTTC. The rearrangement uses TRBV7-9 and TRBJ2-1; possible D gene TRBD2, 6 bases. Looked up from germline, CDR1 is SEHNR and CDR2 is FQNEAQ (reference sequence). Trimming removed 8 bases at V and 8 bases at J, with 22 bases between. The CDR3 consists of 15 residues.

The chain couples TRBV19 to TRBJ1-5; D is ambiguous. CDR3 length: 15 residues. The germline CDR1 and CDR2 sequences are LNHDA and SQIVND (reference sequence). V was cut by 8 bases and J by 4 bases, with 18 bases left in between. The CDR3 protein is CASRGSQRPNQPQHF. The CDR3, as DNA: TGTGCCAGTCGAGGGTCGCAGCGACCAAATCAGCCCCAGCATTTT.

The chain combines TRBV7-9 with TRBJ2-7; D remains ambiguous. The CDR3 sequence is 14 residues long. Germline lookup yields CDR1 SEHNR and CDR2 FQNEAQ (reference sequence). V lost 1 base to trimming and J lost 3 bases, with 10 bases between them. The CDR3 DNA reads TGTGCCAGCAGCTTAGGCAGGCAGAACTACGAGCAGTACTTC. It specifies CASSLGRQNYEQYF. Using reference TRBV7-9 and TRBJ2-7 for the parts outside the CDR3, the full variable domain is DTGVSQNPRHKITKRGQNVTFRCDPISEHNRLYWYRQTLGQGPEFLTYFQNEAQLEKSRLLSDRFSAERPKGSFSTLEIQRTEQGDSAMYLCASSLGRQNYEQYFGPGTRLTVT.

This clone appeared once. The V call is TRBV12-5, the J call TRBJ2-2; 10 bases match TRBD1. With V trimmed by 1 base and J by 4 bases, 0 bases remained unmatched. The CDR3 extends over 15 amino acids. CDR1 is LGHNT, CDR2 FRNRAP, per germline. For the CDR3, the DNA is TGTGCTAGTGGTTTGGGGACAGGGGGCACCGGGGAGCTGTTTTTT. Residues: CASGLGTGGTGELFF.

The chain couples TRBV6-4 to TRBJ2-2; TRBD2 might be the D (5 bases). Germline V lookup: CDR1 MRHNA, CDR2 SNTAGT. V lost 5 bases and J 1 base, leaving 11 bases between the germline ends. This CDR3 contains 15 residues. CDR3 sequence reads: CASSFKGGNTGELFF. The CDR3 nucleotides are TGTGCCAGCAGTTTCAAAGGAGGGAACACCGGGGAGCTGTTTTTT.

The chain couples TRBV6-1 to TRBJ2-1, with D unresolved. Germline V gives CDR1 MNHNS, CDR2 SASEGT. The V gene lost 6 bases and the J gene lost 1 base, with 13 bases spanning the gap. The length of the CDR3 is 15 residues. In nucleotides, the CDR3 is TGTGCCAGCAGCGCCCACCTCCCTTCCTACAATGAGCAGTTCTTC. This gives the protein CASSAHLPSYNEQFF.

The J gene is TRBJ1-5, the V gene TRBV29-1; the D is unclear. Germline V gene lookup returns CDR1 SQVTM and CDR2 ANQGSEA. This CDR3 has 12 amino acids. The V and J ends lost 4 bases and 0 bases respectively, with 4 bases between them. The CDR3 DNA reads as TGCAGCGTTGTAGATAGCAATCAGCCCCAGCATTTT. Amino acid sequence: CSVVDSNQPQHF.

The CDR3 protein is CASSPKGGENQPQHF. Written as DNA, the CDR3 is TGTGCCAGCAGCCCGAAGGGGGGGGAAAATCAGCCCCAGCATTTT. The J gene is TRBJ1-5, the V gene TRBV21-1. TRBV21-1 corresponds to a pseudogene. This CDR3 spans 15 amino acids.

The chain recombines TRBV6-6 with TRBJ2-1, with D perhaps TRBD1 (6 bases). In germline, CDR1 is MNHNY, CDR2 SVGAGI (reference sequence). This CDR3 is built from 15 residues. Trimming left V 7 bases short and J 6 bases short, with 19 bases between. Here the CDR3 reads CASTPGRGKVNEQFF. The CDR3 region has the DNA TGTGCCAGCACCCCCGGCAGGGGCAAGGTCAATGAGCAGTTCTTC.

This clone occurred a few times. The chain uses TRBV2 and TRBJ2-2; the D gene is possibly TRBD1 (5 bases). The germline gives CDR1 SNHLY, CDR2 FYNNEI. V lost 7 bases, J lost 2 bases, and 17 bases lay in between. This CDR3 contains 16 residues. The CDR3 reads CASTKAGFANTGELFF. The CDR3 coding sequence is TGTGCCAGCACCAAGGCAGGGTTTGCTAACACCGGGGAGCTGTTTTTT.

The genes are TRBV7-9 and TRBJ2-7; TRBD1 matches at 7 bases. V lost 5 bases and J lost 2; bases outside the gene matches: 9. Looked up from germline, CDR1 is SEHNR and CDR2 is FQNEAQ (reference sequence). The CDR3 has 15 amino acids. The CDR3 protein is CASSEGQAPPYEQYF. The CDR3 DNA is TGTGCCAGCAGCGAAGGACAGGCCCCTCCCTACGAGCAGTACTTC.

The rearrangement uses TRBV5-1 and TRBJ1-1; TRBD1 agrees at 8 bases. CDR3 size: 15 residues. V dropped 1 base and J dropped 1; count of bases not matched to a gene: 3. CDR1 SGHRS and CDR2 YFSETQ come from the germline V gene. The DNA of the CDR3 is TGCGCCAGCAGCTTGACAGGGGGGAGGAACACTGAAGCTTTCTTT. This codes for CASSLTGGRNTEAFF.

The chain is built from TRBV6-5 and TRBJ1-1; TRBD1 matches 10 bases. V trimming: 4 bases; J trimming: 5 bases; junction bases outside the gene matches: 4. The CDR3 is 14 amino acids. Germline V gene data show CDR1 as MNHEY and CDR2 as SVGAGI. CDR3 nucleotides: TGTGCCAGCAGTTGGACAGGGGGAGGGACTGAAGCTTTCTTT. It is translated as CASSWTGGGTEAFF.

Concerning this clone itself: One end of the junction is discordant with germline, which a read error may explain. The rearrangement links TRBV5-5 to TRBJ1-2; D remains unclear. The V gene's germline CDR1 is SGHKS and CDR2 YYEKEE (reference sequence). The length of the CDR3 is 14 residues. In DNA form, the CDR3 reads TGTGTCAGCAGCTTGAACGACGGAGCCTATGGCTACACCTTC. Its translation: CVSSLNDGAYGYTF.

V is TRBV30 and J is TRBJ1-2, with 7 bases lining up with TRBD1. Trimming cost V 7 bases and J 4 bases; bases outside gene matches: 9. There are 13 residues in the CDR3. In germline, CDR1 is GTSNPN, CDR2 SVGIG (reference sequence). The CDR3 here is CAFYAGQVYGYTF. CDR3 sequence (DNA): TGTGCCTTTTACGCAGGACAGGTCTATGGCTACACCTTC.

This chain joins TRBV4-1 and TRBJ1-1; D not certain. This CDR3 spans 14 amino acids. The germline V gene encodes CDR1 MGHRA and CDR2 YSYEKL. Trimming took off 0 bases at V and 5 bases at J, with 10 bases between the two ends. This CDR3 reads CASSQDPQATEAFF. CDR3 nucleotides: TGCGCCAGCAGCCAAGATCCGCAGGCTACTGAAGCTTTCTTT.